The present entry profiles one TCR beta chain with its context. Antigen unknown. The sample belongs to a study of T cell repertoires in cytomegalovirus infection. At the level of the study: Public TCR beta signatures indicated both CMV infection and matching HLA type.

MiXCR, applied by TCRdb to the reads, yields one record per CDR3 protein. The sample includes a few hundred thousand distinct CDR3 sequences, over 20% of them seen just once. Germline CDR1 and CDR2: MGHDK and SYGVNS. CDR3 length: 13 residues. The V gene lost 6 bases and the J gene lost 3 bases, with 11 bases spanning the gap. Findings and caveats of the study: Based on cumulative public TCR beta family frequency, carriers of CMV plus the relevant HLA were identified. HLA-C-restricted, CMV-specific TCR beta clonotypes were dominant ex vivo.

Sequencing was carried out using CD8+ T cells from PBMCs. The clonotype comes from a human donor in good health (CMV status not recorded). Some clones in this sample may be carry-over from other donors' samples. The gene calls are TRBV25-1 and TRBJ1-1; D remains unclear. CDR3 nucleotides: TGTGCCAGCAGCGAACTTTCGGACACTGAAGCTTTCTTT. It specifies CASSELSDTEAFF.